The source of this T cell receptor (beta chain) is a study of T-cell reconstitution after alpha-beta-depleted transplantation in children. This clonotype was seen only a few times. A much bigger clone sits one base away, suggesting this may be a read error. Library preparation (for TCRbeta) was performed with unique molecular identifiers. In TCRdb, the PCR reads were re-called with MiXCR into one record per CDR3 protein. Of about 200,000 distinct CDR3 sequences listed, 14% to 15% are singletons. This CDR3 has 14 residues. The specimen was PBMCs from the stem cell graft donor, collected from the stem cell graft. The chain uses TRBV12-3 or TRBV12-4 and TRBJ2-4, with 7 bases lining up with TRBD2. This clonotype was obtained from a human donor who donated a stem cell graft to a child with acute lymphoblastic leukemia. The CDR3 DNA sequence: TGTGCCAGCGCCTCGGGGGGTAGGCAAAACAGTCAGTACTTC. Translated, it gives CASASGGRQNSQYF.